The rows below give T cell receptor beta chains drawn from one sample of a study of blood T cell repertoires in COVID-19. Using immunoSEQ multiplex PCR, the repertoire was profiled, and TCRdb retains in-frame clones only, with some absent. The sample has approximately 150,000 clones; 88% are singletons. The specimen sequenced was peripheral blood. These receptors were obtained from a human donor with COVID-19, enrolled during active disease. The donor label of this sample is uncertain. Both conserved end residues are part of each CDR3. Fields, in order: clone size, D gene, J gene, V gene, CDR3 length, CDR3 DNA, CDR3 protein. The D gene is left open where the match is weak. Rows may omit the clone size; those that give it use once, few, many or a size class.

.,.,TRBJ2-4,TRBV7-2,14,TGTGCCAGCAGGCCCAGGTGGGCCAAAAACATTCAGTACTTC,CASRPRWAKNIQYF
.,TRBD1,TRBJ1-3,TRBV5-1,15,TGCGCCAGCAGCCACGGGACAGGGCACGGAAACACCATATATTTT,CASSHGTGHGNTIYF
.,.,TRBJ2-1,TRBV3-1/TRBV3-2,14,TGTGCCAGCAGCCAAGTTGGCGGATACAATGAGCAGTTCTTC,CASSQVGGYNEQFF
.,TRBD1,TRBJ2-2,TRBV9,16,TGTGCCAGCAGCTCGGACGGGACAGCAAACACCGGGGAGCTGTTTTTT,CASSSDGTANTGELFF
.,.,TRBJ2-5,TRBV7-6,15,TGTGCCAGCAGCTTGGAACCAGACTCATCGGAGACCCAGTACTTC,CASSLEPDSSETQYF
once,.,TRBJ1-2,TRBV19,14,TGTGCCAGTAGTATCGTCGGCGGAGCCCTTGGCTACACCTTC,CASSIVGGALGYTF
.,.,TRBJ1-1,TRBV19,12,TGTGCCAGTACAGGGGTTGGGACTGAAGCTTTCTTT,CASTGVGTEAFF
.,TRBD1,TRBJ1-4,TRBV11-3,16,TGTGCCAGCAGCTTCACGGGACAGGCGACTAATGAAAAACTGTTTTTT,CASSFTGQATNEKLFF
.,TRBD1,TRBJ2-1,TRBV11-2,13,TGTGCCAGCAGGACAGGGAACTACAATGAGCAGTTCTTC,CASRTGNYNEQFF
.,TRBD2,TRBJ2-1,TRBV5-5,16,TGTGCCAGCAGCTTGGTCGCTAGCGGAACCTACAATGAGCAGTTCTTC,CASSLVASGTYNEQFF
.,TRBD1,TRBJ2-1,TRBV9,15,TGTGCCAGCAGCCTAGGGGGCATGGCCCCCAATGAGCAGTTCTTC,CASSLGGMAPNEQFF
.,TRBD2,TRBJ2-4,TRBV7-9,18,TGTGCCAGCAGCCCCACCCGGACTAGCGGGGGGCCAAAAAACATTCAGTACTTC,CASSPTRTSGGPKNIQYF
once,TRBD2,TRBJ2-7,TRBV5-1,16,TGCGCCAGCAGCTTGGCCCCAACTAGCGGGAGTTTAGAGCAGTACTTC,CASSLAPTSGSLEQYF
.,TRBD1,TRBJ1-2,TRBV18,16,TGTGCCAGCTCACCGGAAAGGAGGACAGGAAGCTATGGCTACACCTTC,CASSPERRTGSYGYTF
.,TRBD1,TRBJ1-2,TRBV18,15,TGTGCCAGCTCCCCAAACAGGGGCGTGGAGAATGGCTACACCTTC,CASSPNRGVENGYTF
.,.,TRBJ2-1,TRBV7-2,17,TGTGCCAGCAGCTTAGTTGATGGGACTTCGTTCTACAATGAGCAGTTCTTC,CASSLVDGTSFYNEQFF
.,.,TRBJ1-5,TRBV30,14,TGTGCCTGGAGTCTCGAGATTAGCAATCAGCCCCAGCATTTT,CAWSLEISNQPQHF
.,TRBD1,TRBJ1-2,TRBV6-5,14,TGTGCCAGCATTAACAGGGGGCTGGGGTATGGCTACACCTTC,CASINRGLGYGYTF
.,.,TRBJ1-5,TRBV23-1,15,TGCGCCAGCAGTCCCCCACCCCACAACCGTCAGCCCCAGCATTTT,CASSPPPHNRQPQHF
.,.,TRBJ2-7,TRBV15,16,TGTGCCACCAGCAGAGACAGGACAGACAGCTCCTACGAGCAGTACTTC,CATSRDRTDSSYEQYF
medium-sized,.,TRBJ1-1,TRBV18,15,TGTGCCAGCTCACCGCCTCCAGTGGGCGTGACTGAAGCTTTCTTT,CASSPPPVGVTEAFF